This T cell receptor (beta chain) originates from a study of Graves' ophthalmopathy and Graves' hyperthyroidism. The V gene end was trimmed by 1 base and the J gene end by 8 bases; junction bases not matched to a gene: 3. The CDR3 sequence is 14 residues long. CDR1 and CDR2 from the germline V gene are SGHTA and FQGNSA. In this cohort, patients with other autoimmune diseases, uncontrolled infections, pregnancy or lactation were excluded. Serum thyroxine and TRAb, along with clinical symptoms, thyroid ultrasound and orbital computed tomography, were what diagnosis relied on. RNA transcripts were the source from which TCR beta CDR3 regions were amplified. The library came from an HTBI-primed first-round RT-PCR and a second-round multiplex PCR. A single record per CDR3 protein comes from TCRdb applying MiXCR to the multiplex PCR reads. This table holds 200,000 to 300,000 distinct CDR3 sequences, around 50% found once.

The J gene is TRBJ1-2, the V gene TRBV7-2; TRBD1 aligns across 11 bases. The TCR sequence derives from an adult man with Graves' ophthalmopathy. Sequences were obtained from peripheral blood. CDR3 DNA: TGTACCAGCAGCTTAGGGACAGGGGGCTTGGGCTACACCTTC. Amino acids: CTSSLGTGGLGYTF.